This T cell receptor (beta chain) was recovered during a study of blood T cell repertoires in COVID-19. Study context: The United States, Italy and Spain supplied acute and convalescent COVID-19 samples. From T cells, B-cell-depleted T cells, or PBMCs came the material, which was cDNA or gDNA.

Recruited during active infection, patients (from Seattle) were subsequently followed longitudinally. The CDR3 extends over 16 amino acids. Germline CDR1 KGHSH, CDR2 LQKENI. J gave up 7 bases and V 3 bases, and 11 bases lay outside the gene matches. In the original analysis: Estimated nucleated cell counts came from reference gene primer amplification. Measured with immunoSEQ multiplex PCR; TCRdb has only the in-frame clones, and not every one. V and J calls and clone size are given by that table; D and trimming were obtained from the DNA. The sample yields some 300,000 clones, around 90% seen once. V usage is TRBV18 and J usage is TRBJ1-2; 10 bases line up with TRBD1. The TCR was taken from a woman between 40 and 50 years old with COVID-19, enrolled during active disease. Specimen: peripheral blood. CDR3 region: CASSPSRDRGGSGYTF. Here the CDR3 DNA reads TGTGCCAGCTCACCTTCAAGGGACAGGGGCGGATCTGGCTACACCTTC. The whole variable domain, filled in from reference TRBV18 and TRBJ1-2, reads NAGVMQNPRHLVRRRGQEARLRCSPMKGHSHVYWYRQLPEEGLKFMVYLQKENIIDESGMPKERFSAEFPKEGPSILRIQQVVRGDSAAYFCASSPSRDRGGSGYTFGSGTRLTVV.